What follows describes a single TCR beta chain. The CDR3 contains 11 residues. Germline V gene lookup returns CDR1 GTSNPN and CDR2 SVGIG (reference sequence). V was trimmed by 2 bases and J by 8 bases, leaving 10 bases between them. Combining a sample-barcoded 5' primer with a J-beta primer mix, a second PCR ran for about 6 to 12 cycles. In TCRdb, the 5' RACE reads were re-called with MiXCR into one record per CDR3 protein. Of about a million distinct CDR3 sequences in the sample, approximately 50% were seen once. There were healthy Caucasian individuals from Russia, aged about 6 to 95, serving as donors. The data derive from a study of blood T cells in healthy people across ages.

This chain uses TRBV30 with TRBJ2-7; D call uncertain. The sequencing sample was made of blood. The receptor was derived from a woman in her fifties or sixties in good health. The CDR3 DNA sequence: TGTGCCTGGAGTTCGACCACCCAGCAGTACTTC. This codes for CAWSSTTQQYF.